Listed below are T cell receptor beta chains from one sample, sequenced in a study of monozygotic twins with cystic fibrosis. TCRdb's copy holds only in-frame clones and misses some; the assay was immunoSEQ multiplex PCR. The sample carries roughly 19,000 clones, nearly 98% recorded once. Sequences were obtained from blood. The receptors here all came from a woman in her thirties with cystic fibrosis. Each CDR3 is given with its conserved first and last residue. A D gene is named only where the DNA matches it firmly. Size is stated for part of the rows, as once, few or many counts, or as a class when the clone is expanded.

J	V	D	size	CDR3	DNA
TRBJ2-7	TRBV4-1	-	-	CASSQDMGRAYEQYF	TGCGCCAGCAGCCAAGATATGGGCAGGGCCTACGAGCAGTACTTC
TRBJ2-7	TRBV7-9	TRBD1	-	CASSSYRGPYEQYF	TGTGCCAGCAGCTCCTACAGGGGGCCCTACGAGCAGTACTTC
TRBJ2-1	TRBV5-5	TRBD1	-	CASSLVWTGNNEQFF	TGTGCCAGCAGCTTGGTATGGACAGGGAACAATGAGCAGTTCTTC
TRBJ1-1	TRBV5-8	-	-	CASSPKGPDPNTEAFF	TGTGCCAGCAGCCCGAAAGGTCCCGATCCTAACACTGAAGCTTTCTTT
TRBJ2-5	TRBV5-5	TRBD2	-	CASSLFSLAGDIQYF	TGTGCCAGCAGCTTGTTCAGCCTAGCGGGGGATATCCAGTACTTC
TRBJ2-7	TRBV7-6	-	-	CASSLTTGHEQYF	TGTGCCAGCAGCTTAACGACAGGTCACGAGCAGTACTTC
TRBJ2-3	TRBV5-1	TRBD2	-	CASSRTSGGPRHGTDTQYF	TGCGCCAGCAGCCGAACTAGCGGGGGCCCCCGCCACGGCACAGATACGCAGTATTTT
TRBJ2-1	TRBV5-4	TRBD2	-	CASRLAGDPYNEQFF	TGTGCCAGCAGACTAGCGGGGGACCCCTACAATGAGCAGTTCTTC
TRBJ2-4	TRBV21-1	-	-	CASSKVEDRGSKNIQYF	TGTGCCAGCAGCAAAGTGGAAGACAGGGGATCCAAAAACATTCAGTACTTC
TRBJ2-5	TRBV5-1	-	-	CASRSPDTELEAQYF	TGCGCCAGCAGATCTCCTGACACAGAACTGGAAGCCCAGTACTTC
TRBJ2-2	TRBV10-2	-	-	CASSPYSATGELFF	TGCGCCAGCAGTCCCTACTCAGCCACCGGGGAGCTGTTTTTT
TRBJ2-7	TRBV5-1	-	-	CASSLDVGEQYF	TGCGCCAGCAGCTTGGACGTGGGCGAGCAGTACTTC
TRBJ2-1	TRBV7-2	-	-	CASRPSSYNEQFF	TGTGCCTCCAGGCCCAGCTCCTACAATGAGCAGTTCTTC
TRBJ1-5	TRBV29-1	-	-	CSVRGGKGQPQHF	TGCAGCGTCCGCGGGGGGAAGGGTCAGCCCCAGCATTTT
TRBJ2-3	TRBV28	-	-	CASSFLSRGHTDTQYF	TGTGCCAGCAGTTTCCTCTCGCGGGGTCACACAGATACGCAGTATTTT
TRBJ1-2	TRBV15	TRBD1	-	CATSRTGQGARGYTF	TGTGCCACCAGCAGAACGGGACAGGGGGCCCGCGGCTACACCTTC
TRBJ1-6	TRBV7-2	-	once	CASSLQGYNSPLHF	TGTGCCAGCAGCTTACAGGGTTATAATTCACCCCTCCACTTT
TRBJ1-2	TRBV15	-	-	CATNGDWDEGYTF	TGTGCCACCAACGGGGATTGGGATGAGGGCTACACCTTC
TRBJ2-5	TRBV2	-	-	CASSWNRARRETQYF	TGTGCCAGCAGTTGGAACAGGGCCCGTAGGGAGACCCAGTACTTC
TRBJ2-5	TRBV18	-	-	CASSPLVGAETQYF	TGTGCCAGCTCACCACTTGTCGGGGCAGAGACCCAGTACTTC
TRBJ1-4	TRBV4-1	TRBD1	-	CASSQRDRGEKLFF	TGCGCCAGCAGCCAACGGGACAGGGGAGAAAAACTGTTTTTT
TRBJ2-2	TRBV11-3	-	-	CASSLPLHLQRFGELFF	TGTGCCAGCAGCTTACCCCTACACCTACAGAGGTTCGGGGAGCTGTTTTTT
TRBJ2-3	TRBV5-1	-	once	CASSFSVDTQYF	TGCGCCAGCAGCTTTAGTGTGGATACGCAGTATTTT